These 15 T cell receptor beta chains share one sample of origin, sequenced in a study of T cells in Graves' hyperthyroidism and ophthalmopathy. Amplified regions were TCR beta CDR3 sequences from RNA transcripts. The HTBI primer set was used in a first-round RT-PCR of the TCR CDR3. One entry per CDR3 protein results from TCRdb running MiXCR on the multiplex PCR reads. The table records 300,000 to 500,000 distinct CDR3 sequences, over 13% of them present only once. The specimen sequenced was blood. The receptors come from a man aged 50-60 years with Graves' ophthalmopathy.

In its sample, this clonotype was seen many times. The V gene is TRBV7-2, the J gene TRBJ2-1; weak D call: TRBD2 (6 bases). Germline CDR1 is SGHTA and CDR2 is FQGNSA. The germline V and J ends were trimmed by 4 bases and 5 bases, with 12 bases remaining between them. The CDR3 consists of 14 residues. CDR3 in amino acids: CASSSPGLNNEQFF. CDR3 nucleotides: TGTGCCAGCAGCTCCCCGGGACTCAACAATGAGCAGTTCTTC.

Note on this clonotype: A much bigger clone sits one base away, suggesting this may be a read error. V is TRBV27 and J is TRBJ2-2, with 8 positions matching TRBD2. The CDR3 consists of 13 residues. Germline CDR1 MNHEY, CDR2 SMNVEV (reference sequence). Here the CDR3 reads CASSSGSSGKLFF. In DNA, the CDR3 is TGTGCCAGCAGTAGCGGGAGTTCCGGGAAGCTGTTTTTT.

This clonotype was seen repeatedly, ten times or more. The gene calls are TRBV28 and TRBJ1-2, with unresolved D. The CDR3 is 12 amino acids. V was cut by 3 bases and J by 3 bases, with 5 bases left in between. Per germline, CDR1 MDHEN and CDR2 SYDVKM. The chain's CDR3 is CASSLSYYGYTF. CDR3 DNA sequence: TGTGCCAGCAGTTTGAGTTACTATGGCTACACCTTC.

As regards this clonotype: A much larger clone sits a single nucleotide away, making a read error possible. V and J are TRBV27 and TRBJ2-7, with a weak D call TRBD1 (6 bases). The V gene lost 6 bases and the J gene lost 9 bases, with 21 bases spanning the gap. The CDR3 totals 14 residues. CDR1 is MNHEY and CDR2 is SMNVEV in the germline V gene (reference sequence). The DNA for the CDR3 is TGTGCCAGCAGACAACAGGGTCTCAGCGGAAGGCAGTACTTC. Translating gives CASRQQGLSGRQYF.

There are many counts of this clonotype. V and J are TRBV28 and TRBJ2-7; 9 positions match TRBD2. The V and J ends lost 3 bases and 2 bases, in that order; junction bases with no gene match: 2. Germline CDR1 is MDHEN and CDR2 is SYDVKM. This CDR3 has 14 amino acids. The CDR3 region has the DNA TGTGCCAGCAGTTTTAGCGGGAGAACCTACGAGCAGTACTTC. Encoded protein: CASSFSGRTYEQYF.

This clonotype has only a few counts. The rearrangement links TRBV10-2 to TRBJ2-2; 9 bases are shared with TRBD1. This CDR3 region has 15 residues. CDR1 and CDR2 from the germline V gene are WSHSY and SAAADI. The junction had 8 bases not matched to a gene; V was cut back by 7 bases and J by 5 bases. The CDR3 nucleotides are TGCGCCAGCACCCGGGACAGGGTTGGGACCGGGGAGCTGTTTTTT. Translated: CASTRDRVGTGELFF.

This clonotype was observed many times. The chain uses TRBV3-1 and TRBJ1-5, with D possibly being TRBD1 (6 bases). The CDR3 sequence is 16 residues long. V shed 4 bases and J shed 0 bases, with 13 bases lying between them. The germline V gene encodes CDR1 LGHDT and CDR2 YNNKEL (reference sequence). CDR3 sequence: CASSPTGQNSNQPQHF. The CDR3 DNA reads TGTGCCAGCAGCCCCACAGGACAGAATAGCAATCAGCCCCAGCATTTT.

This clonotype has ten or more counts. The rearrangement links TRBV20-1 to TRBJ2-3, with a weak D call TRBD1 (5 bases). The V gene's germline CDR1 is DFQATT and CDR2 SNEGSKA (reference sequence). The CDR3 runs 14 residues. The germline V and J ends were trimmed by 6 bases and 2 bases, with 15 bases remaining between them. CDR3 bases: TGCAGTGCCCTCGCACAGGCGTTCACAGATACGCAGTATTTT. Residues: CSALAQAFTDTQYF.

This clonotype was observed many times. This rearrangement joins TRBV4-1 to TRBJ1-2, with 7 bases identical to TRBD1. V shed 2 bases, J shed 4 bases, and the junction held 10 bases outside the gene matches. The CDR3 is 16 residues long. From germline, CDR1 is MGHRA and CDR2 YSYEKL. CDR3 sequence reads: CASSQILTGQRYGYTF. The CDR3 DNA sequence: TGCGCCAGCAGCCAAATTTTGACAGGGCAACGCTATGGCTACACCTTC.

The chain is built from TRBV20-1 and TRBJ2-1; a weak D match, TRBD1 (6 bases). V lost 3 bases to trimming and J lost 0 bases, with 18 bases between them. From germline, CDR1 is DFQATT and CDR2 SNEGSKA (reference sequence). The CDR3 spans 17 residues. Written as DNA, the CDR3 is TGCAGTGCTAGTACCTACCGGGACACGAGCTCCTACAATGAGCAGTTCTTC. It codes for CSASTYRDTSSYNEQFF.

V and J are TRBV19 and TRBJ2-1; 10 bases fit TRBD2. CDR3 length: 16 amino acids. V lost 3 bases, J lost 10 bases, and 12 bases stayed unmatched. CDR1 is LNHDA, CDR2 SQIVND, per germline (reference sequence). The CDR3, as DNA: TGTGCCAGTAGTATGAAAAATAGCGGGAGGCGGGGCGAGCAGTTCTTC. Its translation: CASSMKNSGRRGEQFF.

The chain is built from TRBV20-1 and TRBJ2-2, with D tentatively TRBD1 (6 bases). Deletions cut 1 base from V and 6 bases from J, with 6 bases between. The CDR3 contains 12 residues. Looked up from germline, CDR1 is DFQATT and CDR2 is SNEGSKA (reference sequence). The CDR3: CSARAGAGELFF. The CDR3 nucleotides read TGCAGTGCTAGAGCAGGGGCCGGGGAGCTGTTTTTT.

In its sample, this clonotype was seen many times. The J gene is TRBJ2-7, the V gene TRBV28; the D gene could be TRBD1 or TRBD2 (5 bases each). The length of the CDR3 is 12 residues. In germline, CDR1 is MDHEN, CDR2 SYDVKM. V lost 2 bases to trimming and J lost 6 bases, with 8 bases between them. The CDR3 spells CASSLTGTEQYF. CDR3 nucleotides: TGTGCCAGCAGTTTAACTGGGACCGAGCAGTACTTC.

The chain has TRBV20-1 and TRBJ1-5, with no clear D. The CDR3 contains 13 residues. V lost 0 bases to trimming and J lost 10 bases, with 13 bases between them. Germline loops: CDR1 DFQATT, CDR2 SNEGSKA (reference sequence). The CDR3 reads CSAREDPEVPQHF. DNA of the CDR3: TGCAGTGCTAGAGAGGATCCAGAGGTACCCCAGCATTTT.

The CDR3 loop reads CSVRGLAGRWADTQYF. The DNA for the CDR3 is TGCAGCGTTCGCGGTTTAGCGGGGAGATGGGCAGATACGCAGTATTTT. V gene TRBV29-1 combines with J gene TRBJ2-3; 8 bases align to TRBD2. Trimming removed 5 bases from V and 4 bases from J; junction bases left unmatched: 14. Germline lookup yields CDR1 SQVTM and CDR2 ANQGSEA. There are 16 residues in the CDR3.